The T cell receptor beta chain described here comes from a study of blood T cell repertoires in COVID-19. As for the study in general: The United States, Italy and Spain were the sources of the acute and convalescent COVID-19 samples. Sources were T cells, B-cell-depleted T cells, or PBMCs; the material itself was cDNA or gDNA.

In the authors' methods: Counts of nucleated cells, estimated from reference gene primer amplification, were obtained. Generated by immunoSEQ multiplex PCR, the TCRdb table keeps only in-frame clones and is missing some. V and J calls and clone size are given by that table; D and trimming were obtained from the DNA. Of about 170,000 clones in the sample, approximately 86% were seen once. The CDR3 is made up of 13 amino acids. The germline gives CDR1 MNHNS, CDR2 SASEGT. V gave up 2 bases and J gave up 4 bases, with 8 bases separating them. The rearrangement uses TRBV6-1 and TRBJ1-1; the D is unclear. The source is a woman aged 80 or older with active or convalescent COVID-19. The source material was peripheral blood. The CDR3 nucleotides are TGTGCCAGCAGTGAAATTGTAGCCACTGAAGCTTTCTTT. The encoded protein is CASSEIVATEAFF.